Listed here are 15 T cell receptor beta chains from one sample, sequenced in a study of blood T cell repertoires in COVID-19. The protocol was immunoSEQ multiplex PCR, while the TCRdb copy is restricted to in-frame clones and leaves out a portion. The sample yields about 80,000 clones, less than 85% seen once. The sequenced sample consisted of peripheral blood. The source is a man aged 65 to 79 with active or convalescent COVID-19.

The chain recombines TRBV19 with TRBJ2-7; D remains ambiguous. The germline V and J ends were trimmed by 6 bases and 3 bases, with 15 bases remaining between them. The CDR3 has 14 amino acids. Germline CDR1 reads LNHDA; CDR2 reads SQIVND (reference sequence). CDR3 in DNA: TGTGCCAGTAGCATACAATTGAATAGCTACGAGCAGTACTTC. This gives the protein CASSIQLNSYEQYF.

The CDR3 sequence is CASRGSGGGDTQYF. In DNA, the CDR3 is TGTGCCAGCAGAGGATCGGGGGGGGGAGATACGCAGTATTTT. This chain uses TRBV6-5 with TRBJ2-3; 8 positions agree with TRBD2. The trim removed 6 bases at V and 5 bases at J, leaving 7 bases unmatched. CDR1 and CDR2 from the germline V gene are MNHEY and SVGAGI. CDR3 length equals 14 residues.

Only one count was recorded for this clone. This chain connects TRBV27 to TRBJ2-5; 8 nucleotides match TRBD1. V lost 5 bases, J lost 4 bases, and 9 bases stayed unmatched. The CDR3 spans 15 residues. Germline V gene data show CDR1 as MNHEY and CDR2 as SMNVEV (reference sequence). As DNA, the CDR3 is TGTGCCAGCAGTCCCGCCAGGGGGCGAGGAGAGACCCAGTACTTC. It yields the protein CASSPARGRGETQYF.

The V and J genes are TRBV29-1 and TRBJ1-2; 9 bases fit TRBD1. Germline V lookup: CDR1 SQVTM, CDR2 ANQGSEA. J lost 8 bases, V lost 4 bases, and 5 bases had no gene match. The CDR3 sequence is 12 residues long. This chain's CDR3 is CSVGGQGIGYTF. The CDR3 coding sequence is TGCAGCGTTGGGGGACAGGGAATAGGCTACACCTTC.

In nucleotides, the CDR3 is TGTGCTAGTACTCAGGAGGACAATGAGCAGTTCTTC. As protein: CASTQEDNEQFF. The chain has TRBV12-5 and TRBJ2-1, with D perhaps matching TRBD2 (5 bases). The ends were cut back, 8 bases at V and 5 bases at J, with 10 bases in the middle. The CDR3 has 12 residues. Per the germline V gene, CDR1 is LGHNT and CDR2 is FRNRAP. The whole variable domain, remainder taken from reference TRBV12-5 and TRBJ2-1, is DARVTQTPRHKVTEMGQEVTMRCQPILGHNTVFWYRQTMMQGLELLAYFRNRAPLDDSGMPKDRFSAEMPDATLATLKIQPSEPRDSAVYFCASTQEDNEQFFGPGTRLTVL.

The gene calls are TRBV2 and TRBJ2-7, with D perhaps TRBD2 (6 bases). The V and J ends lost 3 bases and 3 bases respectively, with 15 bases between them. This CDR3 region has 15 residues. CDR1 is SNHLY and CDR2 is FYNNEI in the germline V gene. The CDR3 reads CASSEGTSAGYEQYF. The DNA of the CDR3 is TGTGCCAGCAGTGAGGGGACTTCGGCGGGCTACGAGCAGTACTTC.

This chain uses TRBV5-6 with TRBJ2-3; 8 bases line up with TRBD2. V was pared by 6 bases and J by 9 bases, with 12 bases of the junction left unmatched. The germline gives CDR1 SGHDT, CDR2 YYEEEE. The CDR3 is 14 amino acids. In DNA form, the CDR3 reads TGTGCCAGCAATCCCTCCGGGACTAGTAACACGCAGTATTTT. Protein: CASNPSGTSNTQYF.

This clone has just a few counts. J is TRBJ2-5 and V is TRBV9; 7 bases match TRBD2. Germline-derived CDR1 and CDR2 are SGDLS and YYNGEE. This CDR3 comprises 15 residues. J lost 2 bases, V lost 4 bases, and 8 bases had no gene match. In nucleotides, the CDR3 is TGTGCCAGCAGCCCCCGAGGGACTACGCAAGAGACCCAGTACTTC. Protein sequence: CASSPRGTTQETQYF.

The chain joins TRBV7-6 to TRBJ1-3; 8 nucleotides match TRBD1. The CDR3 has 15 amino acids. V was clipped by 6 bases and J by 3 bases; unmatched bases: 7. The V gene's germline CDR1 is SGHVS and CDR2 FNYEAQ. CDR3 nucleotides: TGTGCCAGCAGTACCGACAGGGGATTTGGAAACACCATATATTTT. Its protein product is CASSTDRGFGNTIYF.

Only one count was recorded for this clone. V is TRBV5-4 and J is TRBJ2-6; D is perhaps TRBD2 (6 bases). V gave up 4 bases and J gave up 0 bases, with 14 bases separating them. Germline CDR1 and CDR2: SGHNT and YYREEE (reference sequence). The CDR3 totals 17 residues. The DNA for the CDR3 is TGTGCCAGCAGCCCCGGAGGGATTCCCTCTGGGGCCAACGTCCTGACTTTC. Amino acids: CASSPGGIPSGANVLTF.

This chain connects TRBV27 to TRBJ2-3; tentatively, D is TRBD2 (7 bases). V shed 4 bases and J shed 4 bases, with 18 bases lying between them. The germline gives CDR1 MNHEY, CDR2 SMNVEV (reference sequence). The CDR3 is 16 residues long. DNA of the CDR3: TGTGCCAGCAGTTCCCGCAGACTGCGGGGGCCAGATACGCAGTATTTT. Its translation: CASSSRRLRGPDTQYF.

V is TRBV6-5 and J is TRBJ2-7; D is unclear. Trimming removed 6 bases from V and 2 bases from J, with 17 bases in between. The CDR3 has 15 residues. Germline CDR1 is MNHEY and CDR2 is SVGAGI. CDR3 amino acids: CASSRPTGQTYEQYF. DNA of the CDR3: TGTGCCAGCAGCCGTCCGACGGGTCAAACCTACGAGCAGTACTTC.

The chain links TRBV28 to TRBJ2-7; D is uncertain. The V gene lost 4 bases and the J gene lost 6 bases, with 19 bases spanning the gap. The CDR3 has 15 residues. The germline V gene encodes CDR1 MDHEN and CDR2 SYDVKM. The CDR3 DNA reads TGTGCCAGCAGTTCCCCCCAGGTGCTGGGCGCCGAGCAGTACTTC. Translated: CASSSPQVLGAEQYF.

As to this clone: A much larger clone lies one base from this, so it may be a read error. The chain links TRBV5-1 to TRBJ1-2; D gene ambiguous. CDR1 is SGHRS, CDR2 YFSETQ, per germline. V was trimmed by 0 bases and J by 4 bases, leaving 4 bases between them. The length of the CDR3 is 12 residues. CDR3 loop: CASSLDRYGYTF. Here the CDR3 DNA reads TGCGCCAGCAGCTTGGATCGCTATGGCTACACCTTC.

The genes are TRBV7-9 and TRBJ1-2, with D possibly TRBD1 on 6 matching bases. CDR3 size: 17 residues. Trimming removed 2 bases from V and 4 bases from J, with 20 bases in between. From germline, CDR1 is SEHNR and CDR2 FQNEAQ (reference sequence). Here the CDR3 reads CASSLHGLAGRGYGYTF. For the CDR3, the DNA is TGTGCCAGCAGCTTACACGGGTTAGCGGGCAGGGGCTATGGCTACACCTTC.